The clone carrying this T cell receptor (beta chain) was seen just once. The entry originates in a study of blood T cell repertoires in COVID-19. This CDR3 has 18 amino acids. The germline V gene has CDR1 SGHAT and CDR2 FQNNGV. The junction had 17 bases not matched to a gene; V was cut back by 5 bases and J by 5 bases. The table came from immunoSEQ multiplex PCR; TCRdb's copy has only in-frame clones and leaves some out. The sample holds about 480,000 clones, 88% seen once. This sequence was found in a woman between 40 and 50 years old who had recovered from COVID-19. The chain links TRBV11-2 to TRBJ2-1; 8 bases align to TRBD2. The sequenced sample consisted of PBMCs or T cells enriched from blood (not recorded which). CDR3 region: CASSPMRPTSAYNNEQFF. DNA for the CDR3: TGTGCCAGCAGCCCCATGAGGCCGACTAGCGCTTACAACAATGAGCAGTTCTTC.